This T cell receptor (beta chain) was sequenced in a study of human T cells and chemical hapten exposure (dated by TCRdb to about 2021). Broadly, across the study: For sensitization, 2% DPC in acetone was applied to a roughly 2 cm by roughly 2 cm area of upper inner arm skin. Peripheral blood TCR repertoire changes were tracked in vivo in alopecia patients during primary and secondary sensitization to the hapten diphenylcyclopropenone (DPC). Patch tests used Finn chambers with 0.01% DPC on the upper back, scored after 6 days by International Contact Dermatitis Research Group standards. Alopecia areata with under or over 50% scalp involvement, alopecia totalis and alopecia universalis were represented in the patient cohort, which was mostly female. Throughout the roughly 24-week study period, patients were also given weekly therapeutic DPC doses on the scalp. Libraries were combined into a pool for sequencing, and differences in TCR yield between samples came mainly from small differences in library volumes within the pool. Each blood RNA sample was used to sequence both TCR alpha and TCR beta chains. Blood was sampled from patients pre-sensitization (week 0) and at 2, 6 and about 24 weeks after DPC sensitization. For TCR sequencing, blood came from 25 to 35 alopecia patients at anywhere from one to four time points (pre-sensitization, 2, 6 and 24 weeks). The paper as a whole reports these results and caveats: Significantly more large CDR3 similarity clusters were formed by expanded TCRs than by pre-sensitization or healthy control sets, consistent with antigen-driven responses. Repeated subsampling changed both the strength of the expansion versus patch-test correlation and the threshold at which that correlation became significant. Patch test score correlated positively with the number of PT1 expanded TCRs, reaching significance at thresholds 8, 16 and 32 but not at 4. DPC sensitization did not change the number of TCRs with a frequency above 1 in 1000, and there was no evidence of changes in global repertoire structure. Because every patient had alopecia, a presumed autoimmune disease, the patients' immune response might differ from that of healthy individuals.

This clonotype was observed a handful of times. The specificity of this receptor is unknown. Base quality data are lacking; no much larger clone is found one base away. Reading from cysteine to phenylalanine, the CDR3 counts 18 amino acids. The read is trimmed to its CDR3 DNA, 54 bases read in frame from base 1. Here V drops 1 base and J drops 0 bases, and the junction holds 7 bases not matched to any gene. Per the germline V gene, KGHDR is the CDR1 and SFDVKD is the CDR2. Library creation used RACE. TCRdb names NextSeq 500 as the instrument used. Library preparation attached unique molecular identifiers to individual cDNA molecules for quantitative, reproducible TCR counting. The paper's data handling went like this. The median number of TCRs per sample was around 96,000, ranging from about 20,000 to 750,000. The Decombinator software suite was used to annotate the V, J and CDR3 of the TCR reads. Every sample was subsampled to the same number of TCRs (28,000) for the PS versus PT1 abundance plots. Expanded TCRs were defined as absent before sensitization and observed at least eight times at the 2-week time point. Using fastp trimming at Q25 and MiXCR clonotype assembly, TCRdb reanalyzed the public sequencing data and kept in-frame beta chains. Rows with a matching CDR3 protein are joined into one entry that keeps the most common DNA and genes. None of the V and J calls come from the authors' own analysis; TCRdb made them. This sample comprises approximately 41,000 distinct CDR3 sequences, more than 9% of them detected only once. The ten largest clones take up 26% of the sample.

The intended sense of this specimen's time point label: patch test 3, about 24 weeks after DPC sensitization. Reading the label with the study, this specimen's treatment or condition is: therapeutic diphenylcyclopropenone sensitization with weekly scalp DPC. Total RNA was isolated from unfractionated whole blood collected in Tempus Blood RNA tubes. At every patch-test visit, the blood draw took place before the patch test was put on. To be eligible, patients had to be aged 18 to 70, diagnosed with alopecia and judged suitable for DPC therapy, while pregnant patients were excluded. The sample consisted of whole blood, taken in connection with sensitization to the hapten diphenylcyclopropenone (DPC). Recombination connected TRBV24-1 to TRBJ2-1; 8 bases in the junction line up with TRBD2. The origin of this receptor is a man aged 50 to 60 with alopecia areata. Some clones in this sample may be carry-over from other donors' samples. The nucleotides read TGTGCCACCAGTGATTTTGCTAGCGGGTCGAGCTCCTACAATGAGCAGTTCTTC. This is translated as CATSDFASGSSSYNEQFF.